This T cell receptor beta chain was captured in a study of blood T cell repertoires in COVID-19. Across the study: Specimens from acute and convalescent COVID-19 originated in the United States, Italy and Spain. From T cells, B-cell-depleted T cells, or PBMCs came the material, which was cDNA or gDNA.

Original handling: Reference gene primer amplification yielded estimated nucleated cell counts. Sequencing was performed with immunoSEQ multiplex PCR; in TCRdb, only in-frame clones are kept and a portion is missing. V and J calls and clone size are copied from that table; D and trimming were computed from the DNA. Of about 140,000 clones listed, roughly 84% are singletons. This clone was seen once. The CDR3 runs 15 residues. CDR1 is MNHNY and CDR2 is SVGAGI in the germline V gene (reference sequence). With V trimmed by 8 bases and J by 0 bases, 7 bases remained unmatched. Participant reports of clinical history set cohort assignment.

The sequenced sample consisted of PBMCs or T cells enriched from blood (not recorded which). The V gene is TRBV6-6, the J gene TRBJ2-1; TRBD1 matches at 7 bases. The receptor comes from a man between 35 and 55 years old with acute COVID-19. CDR3 amino acids: CASWTGTVSYNEQFF. The CDR3 DNA sequence: TGTGCCAGCTGGACGGGGACAGTCTCCTACAATGAGCAGTTCTTC.